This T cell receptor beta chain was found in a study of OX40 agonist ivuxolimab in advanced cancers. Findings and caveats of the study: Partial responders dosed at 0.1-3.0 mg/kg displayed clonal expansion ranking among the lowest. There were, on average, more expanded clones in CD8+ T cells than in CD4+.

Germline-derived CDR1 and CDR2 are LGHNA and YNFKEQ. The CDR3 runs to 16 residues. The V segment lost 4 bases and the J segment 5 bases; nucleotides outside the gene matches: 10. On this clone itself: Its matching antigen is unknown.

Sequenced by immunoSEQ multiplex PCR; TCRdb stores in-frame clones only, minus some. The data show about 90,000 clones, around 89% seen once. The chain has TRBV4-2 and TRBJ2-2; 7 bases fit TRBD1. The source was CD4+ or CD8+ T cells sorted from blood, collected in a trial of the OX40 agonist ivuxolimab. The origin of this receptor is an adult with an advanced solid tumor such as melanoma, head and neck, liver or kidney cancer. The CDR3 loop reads CASSPRRQGGTGELFF. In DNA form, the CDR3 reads TGTGCCAGCAGCCCGCGACGACAGGGCGGTACCGGGGAGCTGTTTTTT.